Presented here are 16 T cell receptor beta chains from one specimen sequenced in a study of T cells in women clearing cervical HPV infection. Here immunoSEQ multiplex PCR was the method, and the copy in TCRdb shows in-frame clones only, minus some. Listed are fewer than 40,000 clones; 4.8% falls within the top ten. Sequenced: blood buffy coat. These receptors all stem from a woman between 18 and 69 years old with a cervical HPV16 infection that either progressed to CIN3+ or cleared (not recorded which).

About this clone: The read ends 3 residues before the CDR3 terminus; that terminus is restored from the germline J gene. The V call is TRBV5-1, the J call TRBJ2-5; D possibly corresponds to TRBD2 (6 bases). The CDR3 sequence is 15 residues long. Trimming left V 0 bases short and J 1 base short, with 10 bases between. Germline V lookup: CDR1 SGHRS, CDR2 YFSETQ. Partial CDR3 DNA: TGCGCCAGCAGCTTGGCGGGGGTGGTCCAAGAGACC. Amino acids: CASSLAGVVQET. The whole CDR3 sequence is CASSLAGVVQETQYF.

Concerning this clone: The CDR3 end falls 3 residues outside the read, so it is completed with the germline J gene. The chain has TRBV19 and TRBJ2-7, with 10 nucleotides matching TRBD2. CDR1 and CDR2 (germline): LNHDA, SQIVND (reference sequence). Trimming cost V 6 bases and J 0 bases; bases outside gene matches: 5. The CDR3 length is 15 residues. This CDR3 is CASRLSSGSSYEQYF. The DNA read from the CDR3 is TGTGCCAGTAGACTATCTAGCGGGAGCTCCTACGAG.

Of note for this clone: The read falls 3 residues short of the CDR3 end, and the missing part is taken from the germline J gene. The chain employs TRBV2 and TRBJ1-2; D ambiguous. Germline loops: CDR1 SNHLY, CDR2 FYNNEI. V gave up 1 base and J gave up 6 bases, with 9 bases separating them. The CDR3 consists of 13 residues. The CDR3 DNA, read in part, is TGTGCCAGCAGTGAAGTGTCGTTTGATGGC. It translates to CASSEVSFDG. The entire CDR3 sequence reads CASSEVSFDGYTF.

With regard to this clone: The read gets to within 3 residues of the CDR3 end, and the germline J gene fills in the rest. J is TRBJ2-5 and V is TRBV5-6, with 9 positions matching TRBD1. CDR3 length: 15 residues. Germline CDR1 reads SGHDT; CDR2 reads YYEEEE. V shed 0 bases and J 5 bases; nucleotides not matched to a gene: 5. The CDR3 bases that were read are TGTGCCAGCAGCTTGGACAGGGGGCCACGGGAGACC. Protein sequence: CASSLDRGPRET. The entire CDR3 reads CASSLDRGPRETQYF.

In the case of this clone: Coverage ceases 3 residues before the CDR3 finishes, and the germline J gene fills in the end. The chain employs TRBV6-1 and TRBJ2-1, with TRBD2 identical over 15 bases. The CDR3 covers 15 residues. Trimming cost V 4 bases and J 7 bases; bases outside gene matches: 2. Germline loops: CDR1 MNHNS, CDR2 SASEGT. The chain's CDR3 is CASSGTSGGANEQFF. The covered CDR3 bases are TGTGCCAGCAGTGGGACTAGCGGGGGGGCGAATGAG.

Note on this clone: The CDR3 end is not reached by the read, which stops 3 residues before it; the germline J gene fills it in. The chain recombines TRBV5-6 with TRBJ1-1, with no clear D. The length of the CDR3 is 12 residues. Trimming shortened V by 4 bases and J by 0 bases, and 4 bases separated the two germline ends. Per germline, CDR1 SGHDT and CDR2 YYEEEE. CDR3 bases read: TGTGCCAGCAGCGTAATGAACACTGAA. It yields the protein CASSVMNTE. The complete CDR3 reads CASSVMNTEAFF.

Turning to this clone: From the germline J gene comes the end of the CDR3, since the read stops 3 residues before it. V usage is TRBV18 and J usage is TRBJ2-2, with no clear D. The CDR3 consists of 17 residues. The V end was cut by 2 bases, the J end by 4 bases, with 17 bases between. Germline values: CDR1 KGHSH, CDR2 LQKENI. CDR3 protein: CASSPDMAGRVTGELFF. CDR3 DNA, as far as it was read: TGTGCCAGCTCACCAGACATGGCCGGTCGCGTCACCGGGGAG. The entire variable domain, with the rest obtained from reference TRBV18 and TRBJ2-2, is as follows: NAGVMQNPRHLVRRRGQEARLRCSPMKGHSHVYWYRQLPEEGLKFMVYLQKENIIDESGMPKERFSAEFPKEGPSILRIQQVVRGDSAAYFCASSPDMAGRVTGELFFGEGSRLTVL.

About this clone: The CDR3 goes on 3 residues after the read ends, and that part is filled in from the germline J gene. The V gene is TRBV2, the J gene TRBJ2-1; TRBD2 is a possible D gene (6 bases). This CDR3 is built from 15 residues. Looked up from germline, CDR1 is SNHLY and CDR2 is FYNNEI. The germline V and J ends were trimmed by 6 bases and 7 bases, with 19 bases remaining between them. The CDR3 is CASRSTSTNWNEQFF. The DNA read from the CDR3 is TGTGCCAGCAGATCGACTAGTACAAACTGGAATGAG.

Note on this clone: The CDR3 is cut off 3 residues early in the read; its end comes from the germline J gene. J is TRBJ2-2 and V is TRBV2; 10 bases are shared with TRBD2. The junction had 4 bases not matched to a gene; V was cut back by 3 bases and J by 0 bases. CDR3 size: 17 residues. Germline V CDR1 and CDR2: SNHLY, FYNNEI. The CDR3: CASSDPSGGANTGELFF. CDR3 DNA, as far as it was read: TGTGCCAGCAGTGACCCTAGCGGGGGTGCGAACACCGGGGAG.

Remarks on this clone: From the germline J gene comes the end of the CDR3, since the read stops 3 residues before it. The chain employs TRBV19 and TRBJ2-1; 12 positions agree with TRBD2. The CDR3 extends over 17 amino acids. CDR1 is LNHDA, CDR2 SQIVND, per germline (reference sequence). The ends lost 5 bases at V and 0 bases at J; junction bases unmatched: 5. The CDR3 bases that were read are TGTGCCAGTAGTGCGACTAGCGGGGGTCACTCCTACAATGAG. Its protein is CASSATSGGHSYNE. The CDR3 in its entirety is CASSATSGGHSYNEQFF.

A note on this clone: The CDR3 is cut off 3 residues early in the read; its end comes from the germline J gene. The chain combines TRBV2 with TRBJ1-2; 7 bases are shared with TRBD1. This CDR3 region has 13 residues. Germline V gene sequence: CDR1 SNHLY, CDR2 FYNNEI. V lost 6 bases and J lost 3; bases outside the gene matches: 4. The part of the CDR3 DNA that was read is TGTGCCAGCAGGCAGGGGGGAGACTATGGC. This translates into CASRQGGDYG. The CDR3, in full, reads CASRQGGDYGYTF.

About this clone: The read terminates 3 residues before the CDR3 end, so the remaining end is supplied by the germline J gene. J is TRBJ2-3 and V is TRBV20-1; 12 nucleotides line up with TRBD2. The CDR3 spans 16 residues. J was trimmed by 2 bases and V by 1 base; bases with no gene match: 4. CDR1 DFQATT and CDR2 SNEGSKA come from the germline V gene (reference sequence). The covered CDR3 bases are TGCAGTGCTAGAGGTACTAGCGGGGGGACCACAGATACG. It is translated as CSARGTSGGTTDT. The full CDR3 sequence reads CSARGTSGGTTDTQYF.

Remarks on this clone: Coverage ceases 3 residues before the CDR3 finishes, and the germline J gene fills in the end. The chain combines TRBV7-9 with TRBJ1-6; unclear D gene. Trimming stripped 1 base from V and 10 bases from J, with 14 bases between. This CDR3 has 15 residues. Germline-derived CDR1 and CDR2 are SEHNR and FQNEAQ (reference sequence). The CDR3 DNA, read in part, is TGTGCCAGCAGCTTAGGTGGGCGAAGTGAATCACCC. Translating gives CASSLGGRSESP. The full CDR3 is CASSLGGRSESPLHF.

With respect to this clone: The read gets to within 3 residues of the CDR3 end, and the germline J gene fills in the rest. The rearrangement uses TRBV18 and TRBJ2-3; tentative D call: TRBD1 (5 bases). The CDR3 has 14 amino acids. With 3 bases removed from V and 3 bases from J, the gap between germline ends came to 10 bases. Germline V CDR1 and CDR2: KGHSH, LQKENI. The CDR3 DNA, read in part, is TGTGCCAGCTCACCGTCGACAGAAACAGATACG. Encoded protein: CASSPSTETDT. The whole CDR3 sequence reads CASSPSTETDTQYF.

Turning to this clone: The read terminates 3 residues before the CDR3 end, so the remaining end is supplied by the germline J gene. V and J are TRBV12-3 or TRBV12-4 and TRBJ1-4; 10 nucleotides match TRBD1. The ends lost 4 bases at V and 7 bases at J; junction bases unmatched: 6. This CDR3 is 15 amino acids long. This CDR3 is CASSSRTGGFEKLFF. The CDR3 DNA, read in part, is TGTGCCAGCAGTTCCAGGACAGGGGGGTTTGAAAAA.

Concerning this clone: The DNA ends 3 residues before the CDR3 does, and the rest of the CDR3 is filled in from the germline J gene. The J gene is TRBJ2-3, the V gene TRBV7-6, with a weak D call TRBD2 (5 bases). Germline loops: CDR1 SGHVS, CDR2 FNYEAQ. V was trimmed by 0 bases and J by 1 base, leaving 8 bases between them. This CDR3 has 15 residues. Incomplete CDR3 DNA: TGTGCCAGCAGCTTAGCGGACGGGGGCACAGATACG. It yields the protein CASSLADGGTDT. The complete CDR3 sequence is CASSLADGGTDTQYF.